This is a list of T cell receptor beta chains from one sample in a study of Ad26.COV2.S vaccination and SARS-CoV-2 variants. Data came from immunoSEQ multiplex PCR; TCRdb stores just in-frame clones and leaves some out. This sample has more than 350,000 clones; around nine tenths occur once, and the top ten carry 9.5% to 15%. The specimen comprised peripheral blood, sampled in a trial of Ad26.COV2.S vaccine versus placebo. Receptors originate from a person between 18 and 60 years old who received the Ad26.COV2.S COVID-19 vaccine or a placebo. CDR3s leave out the opening cysteine and the closing phenylalanine or tryptophan. A D gene is named only where the DNA matches it firmly.

D | J | V | CDR3
. | TRBJ2-3 | TRBV14 | ASSPRQARDTQY
. | TRBJ2-2 | TRBV20-1 | SAKSTGELF
. | TRBJ2-2 | TRBV19 | ASSIVGGINTGELF
TRBD1 | TRBJ2-3 | TRBV7-7 | ASTKAGGGGTDTQY
TRBD1 | TRBJ2-3 | TRBV5-1 | ASSLQGAWADTQY
TRBD1 | TRBJ1-2 | TRBV30 | ALAQGANYGYT
. | TRBJ1-5 | TRBV5-4 | ASSLNRNQPQH
. | TRBJ2-7 | TRBV7-2 | ASSSGLAYEQY
TRBD1 | TRBJ2-1 | TRBV7-9 | ASSPRPGQGFDEQF
. | TRBJ2-7 | TRBV6-1 | ASSEDGSVYEQY
. | TRBJ2-5 | TRBV6-5 | ASTLSGWETQY
. | TRBJ2-2 | TRBV6-2/TRBV6-3 | ASSYEGTTGELF
. | TRBJ1-1 | TRBV5-4 | ASSLADLNTEAF
. | TRBJ2-1 | TRBV3-1/TRBV3-2 | ASSPPTQAPYNEQF
TRBD1 | TRBJ1-5 | TRBV7-2 | ASSLGAGTGNQPQH
. | TRBJ2-5 | TRBV9 | ASSVVGGLETQY
. | TRBJ1-2 | TRBV2 | TSSRTALYYGYT
TRBD2 | TRBJ2-3 | TRBV27 | ASSQLTSAGPDTQY